This T cell receptor (beta chain) was sequenced in a study of blood T cells in healthy people across ages. Findings of the study overall: Comparison with aged donors showed that long-lived donors had more naive CD4+ cells and higher diversity. TCR beta diversity was tightly associated with the proportion of naive T cells.

This clonotype was seen more than once but under ten times. Antigen: not known. Individuals who donated were healthy Caucasians from Russia aged about 6 to 100. There are 15 residues in the CDR3. CDR1 and CDR2 from the germline V gene are MGHRA and YSYEKL. V lost 1 base, J lost 7 bases, and 14 bases lay in between. The authors ran a second PCR of roughly 6 to 12 cycles using a sample-barcoded 5' primer and a J-beta primer mix. A single record per CDR3 protein comes from TCRdb applying MiXCR to the 5' RACE reads. The table records about 1,000,000 distinct CDR3 sequences, 40% to 55% of them present only once.

This chain links TRBV4-1 with TRBJ2-1, with D unresolved. Sample: blood. This TCR was recovered from a woman aged 60-75 years in good health. Here the CDR3 DNA reads TGCGCCAGCAGCCAAGCTCGGGCCCAACGGAATGAGCAGTTCTTC. Its protein is CASSQARAQRNEQFF.